A selection of T cell receptor beta chains follows, all from one sample in a study of early T cells in non-severe SARS-CoV-2 infection. TCRdb redid the calling of the 5' RACE reads with MiXCR, one entry per CDR3 protein. The repertoire holds more than 65,000 distinct CDR3 sequences, with roughly 13% as singletons. Sequencing used whole blood. The receptors here all came from an adult who was a healthcare worker with PCR-confirmed SARS-CoV-2 infection or an uninfected control (not recorded which). Both conserved end residues are part of each CDR3. A D gene is named only where the DNA matches it firmly. The size field is filled for only some rows; it gives once, few, many or a size class.

V	J	D	size	CDR3	DNA
TRBV20-1	TRBJ2-1	.	many	CSARETFRDVGARISYNEQFF	TGCAGTGCTAGAGAGACCTTCCGCGACGTGGGGGCTCGAATCTCCTACAATGAGCAGTTCTTC
TRBV12-3/TRBV12-4	TRBJ2-3	.	.	CASSLASPSTDTQYF	TGTGCCAGCAGTTTAGCTTCACCAAGCACAGATACGCAGTATTTT
TRBV7-8	TRBJ1-2	.	many	CASSLGRNYGYTF	TGTGCCAGCAGCTTAGGACGGAACTATGGCTACACCTTC
TRBV28	TRBJ2-1	.	many	CASSLYRSAVYNEQFF	TGTGCCAGCAGTTTATATCGTTCAGCGGTCTACAATGAGCAGTTCTTC
TRBV10-3	TRBJ1-1	TRBD1	many	CASGQGMNTEAFF	TGTGCCAGCGGACAGGGGATGAACACTGAAGCTTTCTTT
TRBV24-1	TRBJ2-1	.	.	CATSDPTGAYNEQFF	TGTGCCACCAGTGATCCTACCGGGGCCTACAATGAGCAGTTCTTC
TRBV19	TRBJ1-5	.	few	CATHARTDSSQPQHF	TGTGCCACTCACGCCCGAACCGACAGTTCTCAGCCCCAGCATTTT
TRBV18	TRBJ2-2	.	.	CASSPANTGELFF	TGTGCCAGCTCACCAGCGAACACCGGGGAGCTGTTTTTT
TRBV29-1	TRBJ1-1	.	.	CSGGRGSDTEAFF	TGCAGTGGGGGACGGGGAAGCGACACTGAAGCTTTCTTT
TRBV6-5	TRBJ1-3	.	.	CASQGFNAGSGNTIYF	TGTGCCAGCCAGGGGTTTAACGCAGGCTCTGGAAACACCATATATTTT
TRBV5-4	TRBJ2-7	TRBD1	few	CASSSGTERREQYF	TGTGCCAGCAGCTCGGGGACAGAACGGCGGGAGCAGTACTTC
TRBV5-1	TRBJ1-1	.	many	CASSLGAVATEAFF	TGCGCCAGCAGCTTGGGAGCGGTGGCTACTGAAGCTTTCTTT
TRBV29-1	TRBJ2-2	TRBD2	few	CSVLAGGTGELFF	TGCAGCGTTCTAGCGGGGGGAACCGGGGAGCTGTTTTTT
TRBV11-2	TRBJ1-1	TRBD1	.	CASSLEGQGAFF	TGTGCCAGCAGCTTGGAGGGACAGGGAGCTTTCTTT
TRBV6-5	TRBJ2-1	TRBD1	.	CASRYDREPLHEQFF	TGTGCCAGCAGATACGACAGGGAACCTTTACATGAGCAGTTCTTC
TRBV6-4	TRBJ1-1	TRBD1	many	CASSDSSQGAAEAFF	TGTGCCAGCAGTGACTCGAGTCAGGGGGCGGCTGAAGCTTTCTTT
TRBV29-1	TRBJ2-7	.	many	CSVEFETNSYEQYF	TGCAGCGTCGAATTCGAGACGAATTCCTACGAGCAGTACTTC
TRBV6-6	TRBJ2-7	.	few	CASSRATGGVYEQYF	TGTGCCAGCAGCCGAGCGACAGGAGGGGTCTACGAGCAGTACTTC
TRBV3-1	TRBJ2-1	TRBD2	few	CASSHGSGGKGYNEQFF	TGTGCCAGCAGCCATGGTAGCGGGGGGAAGGGATACAATGAGCAGTTCTTC
TRBV20-1	TRBJ2-3	TRBD2	few	CSARSLLAGGAGDTQYF	TGCAGTGCTAGATCCCTCTTAGCGGGGGGTGCCGGAGATACGCAGTATTTT